The rows below give T cell receptor beta chains drawn from one sample of a study of blood T cell repertoires in COVID-19. TCRdb's table, derived via immunoSEQ multiplex PCR, lists solely in-frame clones and lacks some. Of just over 300,000 clones in the sample, under 90% are singletons; the top ten hold 1.5% to 2%. Sequenced input: peripheral blood. The receptor set was obtained from a woman between 25 and 40 years old with COVID-19, enrolled during active disease. Each CDR3 is given with its conserved first and last residue. Fields, in order: clone size, J gene, V gene, D gene, CDR3 DNA, CDR3 protein. A D gene is named only where the DNA matches it firmly. Only some rows state a clone size, as once, few, many or a class for expanded clones.

clone_size: .
j_call: TRBJ1-1
v_call: TRBV19
d_call: .
cdr3_nt: TGTGCCAGTAGTAGGGGGGGAGTCACTGAAGCTTTCTTT
cdr3_aa: CASSRGGVTEAFF

clone_size: .
j_call: TRBJ2-2
v_call: TRBV9
d_call: .
cdr3_nt: TGTGCCAGCAGCGTATCATCAGGGGCCGGGGAGCTGTTTTTT
cdr3_aa: CASSVSSGAGELFF

clone_size: .
j_call: TRBJ2-2
v_call: TRBV30
d_call: .
cdr3_nt: TGTGCCTGGAGTGGGGGACAGGGACTAGCCGGGGAGCTGTTTTTT
cdr3_aa: CAWSGGQGLAGELFF

clone_size: .
j_call: TRBJ2-3
v_call: TRBV7-9
d_call: .
cdr3_nt: TGTGCCAGCAGCTGGACTAGCACAGATACGCAGTATTTT
cdr3_aa: CASSWTSTDTQYF

clone_size: once
j_call: TRBJ1-3
v_call: TRBV7-2
d_call: .
cdr3_nt: TGTGCCAGCAGCTTACAGGTGACCTCTGGAAACACCATATATTTT
cdr3_aa: CASSLQVTSGNTIYF

clone_size: once
j_call: TRBJ1-6
v_call: TRBV11-3
d_call: TRBD1
cdr3_nt: TGTGCCAGCAGCTTAGAGGGACAGTTAAATTCACCCCTCCACTTT
cdr3_aa: CASSLEGQLNSPLHF

clone_size: .
j_call: TRBJ1-2
v_call: TRBV9
d_call: TRBD1
cdr3_nt: TGTGCCAGCAGCAATCAGGGGGCTAGCTATGGCTACACCTTC
cdr3_aa: CASSNQGASYGYTF

clone_size: .
j_call: TRBJ2-2
v_call: TRBV3-1/TRBV3-2
d_call: TRBD2
cdr3_nt: TGTGCCAGCAGCCTAGCGGGGGCCGGGGAGCTGTTTTTT
cdr3_aa: CASSLAGAGELFF

clone_size: .
j_call: TRBJ1-5
v_call: TRBV20-1
d_call: .
cdr3_nt: TGCAGTGCTAGTGAAGGGGCTCCCAATCAGCCCCAGCATTTT
cdr3_aa: CSASEGAPNQPQHF

clone_size: .
j_call: TRBJ2-5
v_call: TRBV5-1
d_call: TRBD2
cdr3_nt: TGCGCCAGCAGCTTCGGCGGGGGGCAAGAGACCCAGTACTTC
cdr3_aa: CASSFGGGQETQYF

clone_size: .
j_call: TRBJ1-3
v_call: TRBV6-5
d_call: .
cdr3_nt: TGTGCCAGCAGTCCGCGCAACCTTGGAAACACCATATATTTT
cdr3_aa: CASSPRNLGNTIYF

clone_size: .
j_call: TRBJ1-1
v_call: TRBV7-8
d_call: TRBD1
cdr3_nt: TGTGCCAGCAGCACCTACAGGGGGCGAAACACTGAAGCTTTCTTT
cdr3_aa: CASSTYRGRNTEAFF

clone_size: .
j_call: TRBJ1-5
v_call: TRBV2
d_call: TRBD1
cdr3_nt: TGTGCCAGCAGTACAGGGGGTAGCAATCAGCCCCAGCATTTT
cdr3_aa: CASSTGGSNQPQHF

clone_size: .
j_call: TRBJ2-7
v_call: TRBV30
d_call: .
cdr3_nt: TGTGCCTGGAGTATCCACAGCTACGAGCAGTACTTC
cdr3_aa: CAWSIHSYEQYF

clone_size: .
j_call: TRBJ2-3
v_call: TRBV5-6
d_call: .
cdr3_nt: TGTGCCAGCAGCTTACAGGGTATCCCCACAGATACGCAGTATTTT
cdr3_aa: CASSLQGIPTDTQYF

clone_size: .
j_call: TRBJ1-2
v_call: TRBV21-1
d_call: .
cdr3_nt: TGTGCCAGCAGGGGGACACAGGGAGACTATGGCTACACCTTC
cdr3_aa: CASRGTQGDYGYTF

clone_size: .
j_call: TRBJ2-1
v_call: TRBV5-1
d_call: TRBD2
cdr3_nt: TGCGCCAGCAGCCTGACCGGGACTAGCTCCTACAATGAGCAGTTCTTC
cdr3_aa: CASSLTGTSSYNEQFF

clone_size: .
j_call: TRBJ1-2
v_call: TRBV27
d_call: TRBD1
cdr3_nt: TGTGCCAGCAGCAGGGACAGGGAGGACTATGGCTACACCTTC
cdr3_aa: CASSRDREDYGYTF

clone_size: .
j_call: TRBJ2-7
v_call: TRBV9
d_call: TRBD2
cdr3_nt: TGTGCCAGCAGCCCGACTAGCGGGGGGCCTCACTACGAGCAGTACTTC
cdr3_aa: CASSPTSGGPHYEQYF

clone_size: once
j_call: TRBJ2-3
v_call: TRBV2
d_call: .
cdr3_nt: TGTGCCAGCAGTCCCCGACAGGACACGCAGTATTTT
cdr3_aa: CASSPRQDTQYF

clone_size: .
j_call: TRBJ1-5
v_call: TRBV19
d_call: TRBD1
cdr3_nt: TGTGCCAGTAGTCCAGGGACAGGGAATAGCAATCAGCCCCAGCATTTT
cdr3_aa: CASSPGTGNSNQPQHF

clone_size: .
j_call: TRBJ2-5
v_call: TRBV29-1
d_call: .
cdr3_nt: TGCAGCGTTGAAGAGTCGCAGGGGTGGATGAAAGAGACCCAGTACTTC
cdr3_aa: CSVEESQGWMKETQYF

clone_size: few
j_call: TRBJ2-7
v_call: TRBV2
d_call: TRBD1
cdr3_nt: TGTGCCAGCAGAGCCGGGACAGGGGAGACCTACGAGCAGTACTTC
cdr3_aa: CASRAGTGETYEQYF

clone_size: .
j_call: TRBJ1-2
v_call: TRBV4-2
d_call: TRBD1
cdr3_nt: TGTGCCAGCAGCCAAGTAGGGACAGGGGGAACTAACTATGGCTACACCTTC
cdr3_aa: CASSQVGTGGTNYGYTF

clone_size: .
j_call: TRBJ1-1
v_call: TRBV27
d_call: .
cdr3_nt: TGTGCCAGCAGTTCGGGTGGATATATGAACACTGAAGCTTTCTTT
cdr3_aa: CASSSGGYMNTEAFF

clone_size: .
j_call: TRBJ1-6
v_call: TRBV5-6
d_call: .
cdr3_nt: TGTGCCAGCAGCTTGAAACAGGGATATTCACCCCTCCACTTT
cdr3_aa: CASSLKQGYSPLHF

clone_size: once
j_call: TRBJ1-6
v_call: TRBV5-1
d_call: .
cdr3_nt: TGCGCCAGCAGCTTCCAGGATAATTCACCCCTCCACTTT
cdr3_aa: CASSFQDNSPLHF